The rows below give T cell receptor beta chains drawn from one sample of a study of CD8+ T cells in alopecia areata. Sequencing used immunoSEQ multiplex PCR; TCRdb keeps in-frame clones, though not all of them. Among about 300,000 clones listed, 55% to 75% were seen once. The starting material was CD4+ T cells sorted from blood, obtained at week 24, from a patient treated with tofacitinib. The source of these receptors is a human donor with alopecia areata. CDR3s include the opening cysteine and the closing phenylalanine or tryptophan. The D gene is left open where the match is weak. Size is stated for part of the rows, as once, few or many counts, or as a class when the clone is expanded.

TRBD1 TRBJ1-2 - TRBV29-1 CSGDRAYGYTF TGCAGCGGGGACAGGGCCTATGGCTACACCTTC
TRBD1 TRBJ1-1 - TRBV6-5 CASSSGTGRTEAFF TGTGCCAGCAGTTCCGGGACAGGGAGGACTGAAGCTTTCTTT
- TRBJ1-2 - TRBV30 CAWRPFAGAGYTF TGTGCCTGGAGACCCTTTGCGGGGGCGGGCTACACCTTC
- TRBJ2-2 - TRBV2 CASSPLHTGELFF TGTGCCAGCAGTCCACTTCACACCGGGGAGCTGTTTTTT
- TRBJ2-3 few TRBV5-1 CASSLGSRADTQYF TGCGCCAGCAGCTTGGGATCGCGCGCCGATACGCAGTATTTT
- TRBJ1-2 - TRBV7-2 CASSPQYGRGYGYTF TGTGCCAGCAGCCCTCAATATGGACGAGGCTATGGCTACACCTTC
- TRBJ1-2 - TRBV25-1 CASSEWEKTLGTF TGTGCCAGCAGTGAATGGGAAAAGACCCTAGGCACCTTC
TRBD1 TRBJ2-7 - TRBV9 CASSRTGMGSYEQYF TGTGCCAGCAGCAGGACAGGGATGGGTTCTTACGAGCAGTACTTC
- TRBJ1-3 few TRBV10-3 CAISPDSSGNTIYF TGTGCCATCAGTCCGGACTCTTCTGGAAACACCATATATTTT
- TRBJ2-3 - TRBV7-2 CASSLKVGGTDTQYF TGTGCCAGCAGCTTAAAAGTCGGGGGCACAGATACGCAGTATTTT
TRBD1 TRBJ2-2 - TRBV29-1 CSVTTGGLNTGELFF TGCAGCGTTACTACAGGGGGGCTGAACACCGGGGAGCTGTTTTTT
TRBD1 TRBJ1-5 - TRBV27 CASIKTGGSNQPQHF TGTGCCAGCATTAAGACAGGGGGAAGCAATCAGCCCCAGCATTTT
- TRBJ1-1 - TRBV30 CAWSVHGVGGRTEAFF TGTGCCTGGAGTGTACACGGAGTCGGGGGGAGAACTGAAGCTTTCTTT
- TRBJ2-5 few TRBV7-8 CASSLASRGLGETQYF TGTGCCAGCAGCTTAGCGTCCCGGGGGCTGGGGGAGACCCAGTACTTC
TRBD1 TRBJ2-1 - TRBV4-1 CASTRDRGDNEQFF TGCGCCAGCACCCGGGACAGGGGCGACAATGAGCAGTTCTTC
TRBD1 TRBJ1-1 - TRBV25-1 CASSESLGGTGSNTEAFF TGTGCCAGCAGTGAATCGCTCGGGGGGACAGGGTCGAACACTGAAGCTTTCTTT
- TRBJ1-3 few TRBV4-2 CASSQDGTGHSGNTIYF TGTGCCAGCAGCCAAGATGGGACGGGTCACTCTGGAAACACCATATATTTT
- TRBJ2-4 - TRBV21-1 CARDAPTPIAKNIQYF TGTGCCAGAGACGCCCCAACGCCCATAGCCAAAAACATTCAGTACTTC
TRBD1 TRBJ2-7 - TRBV9 CASSPTSGTGFYEQYF TGTGCCAGCAGCCCCACGTCCGGGACAGGGTTCTACGAGCAGTACTTC
TRBD2 TRBJ2-1 - TRBV7-2 CASSFRRGGDNEQFF TGTGCCAGCAGCTTTCGGCGGGGGGGAGACAATGAGCAGTTCTTC
- TRBJ1-6 few TRBV18 CASSQTRQSSYNSPLHF TGTGCCAGCTCACAAACGCGGCAGAGCTCCTATAATTCACCCCTCCACTTT
- TRBJ2-5 few TRBV7-8 CASSLARLGLVETQYF TGTGCCAGCAGCTTAGCGCGGCTGGGGCTGGTGGAGACCCAGTACTTC
- TRBJ1-1 few TRBV2 CASSEAPGHDTEAFF TGTGCCAGCAGTGAAGCGCCTGGGCATGACACTGAAGCTTTCTTT
TRBD2 TRBJ2-2 - TRBV28 CASSLSGLARNTGELFF TGTGCCAGCAGCTTATCGGGACTAGCGAGGAACACCGGGGAGCTGTTTTTT
TRBD1 TRBJ2-5 - TRBV30 CAWSGQGRGYF TGTGCCTGGAGCGGACAGGGGCGAGGGTACTTC
- TRBJ1-4 - TRBV6-1 CASSPRGEEKLFF TGTGCCAGCAGTCCCCGGGGAGAGGAAAAACTGTTTTTT
- TRBJ1-6 - TRBV28 CASSFGGTPLHF TGTGCCAGCAGTTTCGGGGGGACACCCCTCCACTTT
- TRBJ1-1 - TRBV29-1 CSARTDLPNTEAFF TGCAGCGCTAGGACGGACCTCCCGAACACTGAAGCTTTCTTT
- TRBJ2-5 once TRBV30 CAWSETGTPQETQYF TGTGCCTGGAGCGAAACCGGGACTCCACAAGAGACCCAGTACTTC
TRBD2 TRBJ2-3 - TRBV4-2 CASSRPGLASSTDTQYF TGTGCCAGCAGCCGACCGGGACTAGCATCTAGCACAGATACGCAGTATTTT
- TRBJ1-1 few TRBV29-1 CSVLDRNTEAFF TGCAGCGTTCTGGACAGGAACACTGAAGCTTTCTTT
TRBD2 TRBJ2-5 - TRBV28 CASSLGLAVGETQYF TGTGCCAGCAGTTTAGGGCTAGCGGTCGGAGAGACCCAGTACTTC
- TRBJ2-3 - TRBV9 CASSAQPDTDTQYF TGTGCCAGCAGCGCCCAACCCGACACAGATACGCAGTATTTT
- TRBJ2-1 once TRBV15 CATSRDLGGYNEQFF TGTGCCACCAGCAGAGATTTAGGGGGGTACAATGAGCAGTTCTTC
- TRBJ2-5 - TRBV10-3 CAISESVGLGETQYF TGTGCCATCAGTGAGTCCGTGGGACTCGGAGAGACCCAGTACTTC
- TRBJ2-5 - TRBV18 CASSPRDGETQYF TGTGCCAGCTCACCCAGGGATGGGGAGACCCAGTACTTC
- TRBJ2-3 - TRBV25-1 CASSVAGDADTQYF TGTGCCAGCAGTGTGGCAGGGGATGCAGATACGCAGTATTTT
- TRBJ1-3 few TRBV29-1 CSALVDYSGNTIYF TGCAGCGCCCTGGTCGACTACTCTGGAAACACCATATATTTT
- TRBJ1-6 few TRBV9 CASSVAGGRDSPLHF TGTGCCAGCAGCGTAGCGGGGGGTCGTGATTCACCCCTCCACTTT
TRBD1 TRBJ1-6 few TRBV19 CASSDRGGNSPLHF TGTGCCAGTTCCGACAGGGGTGGCAATTCACCCCTCCACTTT
- TRBJ2-1 once TRBV9 CASSVATLSPYNEQFF TGTGCCAGCAGCGTAGCCACCCTCAGTCCCTACAATGAGCAGTTCTTC